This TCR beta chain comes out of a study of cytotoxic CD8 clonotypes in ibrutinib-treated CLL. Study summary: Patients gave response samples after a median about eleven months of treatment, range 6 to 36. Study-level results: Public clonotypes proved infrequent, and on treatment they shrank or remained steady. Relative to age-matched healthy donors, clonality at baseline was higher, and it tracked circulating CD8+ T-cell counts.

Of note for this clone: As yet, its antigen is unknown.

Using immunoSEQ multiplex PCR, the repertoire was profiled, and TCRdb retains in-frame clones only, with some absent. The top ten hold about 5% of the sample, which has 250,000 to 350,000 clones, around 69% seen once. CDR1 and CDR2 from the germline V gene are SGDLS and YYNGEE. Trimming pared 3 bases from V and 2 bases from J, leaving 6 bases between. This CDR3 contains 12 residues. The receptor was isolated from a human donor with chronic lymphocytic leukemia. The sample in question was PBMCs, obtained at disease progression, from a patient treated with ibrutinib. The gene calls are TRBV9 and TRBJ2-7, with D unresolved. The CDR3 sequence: CASSGGTYEQYF. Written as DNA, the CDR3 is TGTGCCAGCAGCGGGGGAACCTACGAGCAGTACTTC.